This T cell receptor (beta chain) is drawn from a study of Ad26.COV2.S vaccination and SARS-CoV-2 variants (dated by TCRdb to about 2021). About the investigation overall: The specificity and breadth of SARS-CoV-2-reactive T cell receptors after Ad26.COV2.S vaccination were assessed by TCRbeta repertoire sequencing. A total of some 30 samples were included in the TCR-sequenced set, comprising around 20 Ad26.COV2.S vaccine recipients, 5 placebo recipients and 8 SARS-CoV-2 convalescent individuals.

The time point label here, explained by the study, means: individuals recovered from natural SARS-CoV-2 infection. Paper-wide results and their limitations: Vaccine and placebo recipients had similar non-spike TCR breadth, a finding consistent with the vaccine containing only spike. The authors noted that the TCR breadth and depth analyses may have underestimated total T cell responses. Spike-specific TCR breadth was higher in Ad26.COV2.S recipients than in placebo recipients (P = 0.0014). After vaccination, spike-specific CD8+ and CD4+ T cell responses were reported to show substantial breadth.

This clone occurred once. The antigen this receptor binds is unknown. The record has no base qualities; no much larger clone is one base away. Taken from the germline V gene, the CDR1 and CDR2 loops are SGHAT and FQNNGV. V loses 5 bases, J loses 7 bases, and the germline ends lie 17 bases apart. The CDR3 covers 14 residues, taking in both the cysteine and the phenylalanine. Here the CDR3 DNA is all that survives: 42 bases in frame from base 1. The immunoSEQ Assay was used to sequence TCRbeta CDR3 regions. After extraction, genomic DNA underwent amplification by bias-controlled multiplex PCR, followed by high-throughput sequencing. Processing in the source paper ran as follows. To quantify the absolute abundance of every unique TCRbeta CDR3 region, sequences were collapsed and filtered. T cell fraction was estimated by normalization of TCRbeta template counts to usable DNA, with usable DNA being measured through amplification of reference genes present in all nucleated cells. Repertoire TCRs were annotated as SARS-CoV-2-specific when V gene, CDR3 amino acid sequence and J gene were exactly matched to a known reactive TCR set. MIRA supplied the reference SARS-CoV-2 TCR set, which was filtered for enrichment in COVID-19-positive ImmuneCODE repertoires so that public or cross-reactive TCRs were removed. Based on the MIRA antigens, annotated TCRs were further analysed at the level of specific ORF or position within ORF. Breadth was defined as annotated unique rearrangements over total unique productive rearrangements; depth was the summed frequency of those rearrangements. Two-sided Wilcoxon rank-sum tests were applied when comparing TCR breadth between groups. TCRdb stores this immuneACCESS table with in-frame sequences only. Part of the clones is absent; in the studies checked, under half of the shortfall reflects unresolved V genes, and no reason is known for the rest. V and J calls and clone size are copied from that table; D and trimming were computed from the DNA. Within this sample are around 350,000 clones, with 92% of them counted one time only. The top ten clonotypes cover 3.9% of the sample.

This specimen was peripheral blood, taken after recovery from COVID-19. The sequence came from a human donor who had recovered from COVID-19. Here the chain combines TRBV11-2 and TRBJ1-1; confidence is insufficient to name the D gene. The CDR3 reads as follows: CASSPRAERHEAFF. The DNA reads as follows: TGTGCCAGCAGCCCCCGGGCCGAGAGGCATGAAGCTTTCTTT.